At least ten counts were recorded for the clone carrying this T cell receptor (beta chain). Antigen: not known. TCRdb reprocessed the multiplex PCR reads with MiXCR, giving one entry per CDR3 protein. Of under 150,000 distinct CDR3 sequences listed, approximately 22% are singletons. Samples came from axillary lymph nodes draining the breast cancer. The data originate from a study of breast tumors, draining lymph nodes, adjacent tissues. Broader study findings: Luminal-like breast cancer showed significantly higher tumor–nontumor repertoire similarity than basal-like. Findings are consistent with lymph node origin and intratumoral expansion of most tumor T cells. Tumor TCR diversity was below lymph nodes but above nontumor tissue.

Per germline, CDR1 LNHDA and CDR2 SQIVND (reference sequence). Losses at the gene ends were 5 bases for V and 2 bases for J; bases not matched to a gene: 13. The CDR3 totals 18 residues. What was sequenced was axillary lymph node tissue. The chain recombines TRBV19 with TRBJ2-2; TRBD2 aligns across 8 bases. This receptor was taken from a female donor with breast cancer. Some clones in this sample may be carry-over from other donors' samples. The CDR3 bases are TGTGCCAGTAGTCTACCTCCACTAGCGGTTCTTAACACCGGGGAGCTGTTTTTT. As protein: CASSLPPLAVLNTGELFF.